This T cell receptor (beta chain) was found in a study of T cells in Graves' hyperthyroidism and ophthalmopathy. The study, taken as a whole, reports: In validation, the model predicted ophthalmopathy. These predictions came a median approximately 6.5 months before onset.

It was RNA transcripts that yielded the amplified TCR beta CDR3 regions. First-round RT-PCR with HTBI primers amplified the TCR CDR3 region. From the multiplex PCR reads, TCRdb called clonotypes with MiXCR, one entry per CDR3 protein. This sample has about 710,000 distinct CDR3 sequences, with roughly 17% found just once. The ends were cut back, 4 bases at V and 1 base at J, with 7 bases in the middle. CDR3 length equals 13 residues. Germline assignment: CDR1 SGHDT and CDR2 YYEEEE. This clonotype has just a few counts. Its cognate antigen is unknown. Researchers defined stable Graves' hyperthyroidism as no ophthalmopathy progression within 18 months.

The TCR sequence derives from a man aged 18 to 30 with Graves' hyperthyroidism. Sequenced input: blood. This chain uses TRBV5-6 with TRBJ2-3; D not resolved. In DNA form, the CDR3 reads TGTGCCAGCAGCGTTCGGGGCACAGATACGCAGTATTTT. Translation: CASSVRGTDTQYF.